Shown below are 23 T cell receptor beta chains from a single sample sequenced in a study of blood T cell repertoires in COVID-19. Measured with immunoSEQ multiplex PCR; TCRdb has only the in-frame clones, and not every one. The profile shows approximately 15,000 clones, roughly 80% of them singletons. Material: peripheral blood. The receptors here all came from a human donor in a cohort sampled during active COVID-19.

This clone appeared a few times. This chain connects TRBV24-1 to TRBJ2-2; 13 bases map to TRBD2. V shed 8 bases and J 5 bases; nucleotides not matched to a gene: 1. CDR1 and CDR2 from the germline V gene are KGHDR and SFDVKD. This CDR3 comprises 14 residues. The CDR3 sequence: CATKGLAGTGELFF. In DNA, the CDR3 is TGTGCCACCAAGGGACTAGCGGGGACCGGGGAGCTGTTTTTT.

This clone is categorized as medium-sized. The genes are TRBV7-9 and TRBJ2-7, with D possibly being TRBD2 (5 bases). This CDR3 has 13 amino acids. V was shortened by 1 base and J by 6 bases, with 10 bases between the two germline ends. CDR1 SEHNR and CDR2 FQNEAQ come from the germline V gene (reference sequence). CDR3 sequence: CASSLEGGREQYF. The CDR3 nucleotides read TGTGCCAGCAGCTTAGAGGGCGGGCGCGAGCAGTACTTC.

In this sample, this clone turned up once. This sequence joins TRBV11-2 and TRBJ2-5; D is unresolved. Germline loops: CDR1 SGHAT, CDR2 FQNNGV. Trimming pared 3 bases from V and 3 bases from J, leaving 11 bases between. The CDR3 runs 14 residues. The CDR3 here is CASSLFLTEETQYF. The CDR3 DNA follows: TGTGCCAGCAGCTTGTTCCTAACGGAAGAGACCCAGTACTTC.

This rearrangement joins TRBV7-9 to TRBJ1-3, with TRBD1 identical over 8 bases. This CDR3 region has 15 residues. The junction had 7 bases not matched to a gene; V was cut back by 5 bases and J by 4 bases. Looked up from germline, CDR1 is SEHNR and CDR2 is FQNEAQ (reference sequence). CDR3 DNA: TGTGCCAGCAGCCTGACAGGGGCGGAAGGAAACACCATATATTTT. The encoded protein is CASSLTGAEGNTIYF. The full variable domain, with the rest looked up from reference TRBV7-9 and TRBJ1-3, is DTGVSQNPRHKITKRGQNVTFRCDPISEHNRLYWYRQTLGQGPEFLTYFQNEAQLEKSRLLSDRFSAERPKGSFSTLEIQRTEQGDSAMYLCASSLTGAEGNTIYFGEGSWLTVV.

The V and J genes are TRBV7-4 and TRBJ1-3; 9 bases agree with TRBD1. V dropped 1 base and J dropped 3; count of bases not matched to a gene: 1. This CDR3 contains 15 residues. CDR1 SGHVT and CDR2 SQSDAQ come from the germline V gene. CDR3 in amino acids: CASSLDRGLGNTIYF. CDR3 nucleotides: TGTGCCAGCAGCTTAGACAGGGGGCTTGGAAACACCATATATTTT.

The CDR3 sequence: CASSQVLSASSYNEQFF. The CDR3 DNA follows: TGCGCCAGCAGCCAAGTCCTCTCTGCGAGCTCCTACAATGAGCAGTTCTTC. The genes are TRBV4-3 and TRBJ2-1, with no clear D. Germline CDR1 LGHNA, CDR2 YSLEER. The CDR3 totals 17 residues. The V end was cut by 1 base, the J end by 0 bases, with 13 bases between.

V is TRBV7-2 and J is TRBJ2-1, with TRBD2 identical over 10 bases. Trimming cost V 2 bases and J 4 bases; bases outside gene matches: 2. Germline CDR1 and CDR2: SGHTA and FQGNSA. The CDR3 totals 15 residues. DNA for the CDR3: TGTGCCAGCAGCTTAACTAGCGGGGTGTACAATGAGCAGTTCTTC. Amino acids: CASSLTSGVYNEQFF.

CDR3 region: CASSLASGLNEQFF. In DNA form, the CDR3 reads TGTGCCAGCAGCTTAGCGTCCGGACTCAATGAGCAGTTCTTC. V and J are TRBV7-9 and TRBJ2-1; tentative D call: TRBD2 (5 bases). With 0 bases removed from V and 6 bases from J, the gap between germline ends came to 9 bases. CDR3 length equals 14 residues. Looked up from germline, CDR1 is SEHNR and CDR2 is FQNEAQ (reference sequence).

This sequence joins TRBV4-3 and TRBJ1-1, with TRBD1 as a possible D gene (5 bases). V gave up 4 bases and J gave up 8 bases, with 14 bases separating them. This CDR3 spans 13 amino acids. Per germline, CDR1 LGHNA and CDR2 YSLEER. The CDR3 coding sequence is TGCGCCAGCAGCCCCTTCCAGGGATGGGAAGCTTTCTTT. Protein product: CASSPFQGWEAFF.

Sample share makes this clone medium-sized. V gene TRBV29-1 combines with J gene TRBJ1-4, with 7 nucleotides matching TRBD1. CDR3 length: 14 amino acids. V was pared by 6 bases and J by 3 bases, with 7 bases of the junction left unmatched. Looked up from germline, CDR1 is SQVTM and CDR2 is ANQGSEA. CDR3 sequence reads: CSVATGTANEKLFF. The CDR3 region has the DNA TGCAGCGTAGCTACAGGGACAGCTAATGAAAAACTGTTTTTT.

V gene TRBV5-6 combines with J gene TRBJ1-2; no clear D gene. CDR1 is SGHDT, CDR2 YYEEEE, per germline. V shed 7 bases and J shed 4 bases, with 20 bases lying between them. The CDR3 runs 15 residues. CDR3 residues: CASDWGTARGYGYTF. CDR3 in DNA: TGTGCCAGCGATTGGGGTACAGCACGGGGCTATGGCTACACCTTC. The variable domain in full, completed from reference TRBV5-6 and TRBJ1-2, reads DAGVTQSPTHLIKTRGQQVTLRCSPKSGHDTVSWYQQALGQGPQFIFQYYEEEERQRGNFPDRFSGHQFPNYSSELNVNALLLGDSALYLCASDWGTARGYGYTFGSGTRLTVV.

The V and J genes are TRBV7-2 and TRBJ2-7; D is undetermined. CDR3 length: 12 amino acids. Germline lookup yields CDR1 SGHTA and CDR2 FQGNSA. V was cut by 7 bases and J by 3 bases, with 10 bases left in between. The DNA of the CDR3 is TGTGCCAGCACTGGCAAAGACTACGAGCAGTACTTC. Translating it yields CASTGKDYEQYF.

The V gene is TRBV7-2, the J gene TRBJ2-1; the match to TRBD1 covers 7 bases. J lost 7 bases, V lost 4 bases, and 22 bases had no gene match. The germline V gene has CDR1 SGHTA and CDR2 FQGNSA. The CDR3 is made up of 19 amino acids. The CDR3 loop reads CASSSSVPTGTALRNEQFF. The CDR3 coding sequence is TGTGCCAGCAGCTCCAGCGTACCAACCGGGACAGCTCTACGGAATGAGCAGTTCTTC.

V usage is TRBV5-1 and J usage is TRBJ2-2; 9 nucleotides match TRBD1. From germline, CDR1 is SGHRS and CDR2 YFSETQ. J was trimmed by 5 bases and V by 4 bases; bases with no gene match: 6. The CDR3 loop spans 15 amino acids. CDR3 amino acids: CASSEKTGGTGELFF. In DNA form, the CDR3 reads TGCGCCAGCAGCGAAAAGACAGGGGGAACCGGGGAGCTGTTTTTT.

Judged by abundance, this clone is large. This chain connects TRBV13 to TRBJ2-1, with 7 bases that match TRBD2. V lost 0 bases, J lost 5 bases, and 1 base stayed unmatched. The V gene's germline CDR1 is PRHDT and CDR2 FYEKMQ (reference sequence). This CDR3 contains 14 residues. CDR3 coding DNA: TGTGCCAGCAGCTTAGGCGGGGGGAACAATGAGCAGTTCTTC. It codes for CASSLGGGNNEQFF.

The chain employs TRBV6-6 and TRBJ2-7, with D possibly TRBD2 on 5 matching bases. In germline, CDR1 is MNHNY, CDR2 SVGAGI (reference sequence). Trimming removed 6 bases at V and 9 bases at J, with 15 bases between. The CDR3 contains 12 residues. The CDR3 DNA sequence: TGTGCCAGCAGCTTGGGCCCGGGATGGCAGTACTTC. The encoded protein is CASSLGPGWQYF.

The V and J genes are TRBV29-1 and TRBJ2-4; maybe TRBD1 (6 bases). The germline V and J ends were trimmed by 0 bases and 5 bases, with 17 bases remaining between them. The CDR3 is 16 residues long. CDR1 and CDR2 (germline): SQVTM, ANQGSEA. Here the CDR3 DNA reads TGCAGCGTTGAAGAACTCAGGCCAGGGGACGAAAACATTCAGTACTTC. Translated: CSVEELRPGDENIQYF.

The chain couples TRBV4-2 to TRBJ2-1; 15 bases match TRBD2. J was trimmed by 4 bases and V by 0 bases; bases with no gene match: 1. CDR1 and CDR2 from the germline V gene are LGHNA and YNFKEQ. This CDR3 has 17 amino acids. The CDR3 region has the DNA TGTGCCAGCAGCCAAGAGGGGACTAGCGGGAGGTACAATGAGCAGTTCTTC. This gives the protein CASSQEGTSGRYNEQFF.

The J gene is TRBJ2-1, the V gene TRBV3-1 (or the pseudogene TRBV3-2), with a tentative D call TRBD2 (7 bases). With 0 bases removed from V and 5 bases from J, the gap between germline ends came to 17 bases. CDR3 size: 17 residues. The germline V gene has CDR1 LGHDT and CDR2 YNNKEL (reference sequence). CDR3 in DNA: TGTGCCAGCAGCCAAGATGGTGCGGGGGCAAGACACAATGAGCAGTTCTTC. It encodes CASSQDGAGARHNEQFF.

The V gene is TRBV4-2, the J gene TRBJ2-3, with 8 bases that match TRBD2. Per the germline V gene, CDR1 is LGHNA and CDR2 is YNFKEQ. The J segment lost 1 base and the V segment lost 1 base, leaving 1 base of the junction unmatched. The CDR3 extends over 15 amino acids. CDR3 sequence: CASSQVLAGTDTQYF. CDR3 sequence (DNA): TGTGCCAGCAGCCAAGTACTAGCGGGCACAGATACGCAGTATTTT.

This clone was recorded once. The rearrangement uses TRBV19 and TRBJ2-2, with a weak D call TRBD1 (6 bases). Trimming removed 1 base from V and 4 bases from J, with 10 bases in between. From germline, CDR1 is LNHDA and CDR2 SQIVND (reference sequence). The CDR3 contains 15 residues. The CDR3 nucleotides read TGTGCCAGTAGTATAGGACAGGAAATCACCGGGGAGCTGTTTTTT. It translates to CASSIGQEITGELFF.

The chain uses TRBV5-1 and TRBJ2-6; D call uncertain. The germline CDR1 and CDR2 sequences are SGHRS and YFSETQ. There are 18 residues in the CDR3. With 0 bases removed from V and 0 bases from J, the gap between germline ends came to 13 bases. The CDR3 nucleotides read TGCGCCAGCAGCTTGGCCGGTACGTCAATCTCTGGGGCCAACGTCCTGACTTTC. Its protein is CASSLAGTSISGANVLTF.

The chain links TRBV5-5 to TRBJ2-7; D call uncertain. This CDR3 contains 15 residues. The V end lost 4 bases, the J end lost 2 bases, and 16 bases lay between the germline ends. Germline CDR1 reads SGHKS; CDR2 reads YYEKEE (reference sequence). The CDR3 spells CASSLDASAAYEQYF. DNA of the CDR3: TGTGCCAGCAGCCTGGACGCCTCGGCGGCCTACGAGCAGTACTTC.